This TCR beta chain is drawn from a study of read filtering for tumor transcriptome and immune sequencing. Molecular barcoded adaptors covering alpha/delta and beta/gamma chains were used on around 400 ng RNA. TCRdb passed the reads through MiXCR, listing each CDR3 protein once. The repertoire has approximately 90,000 distinct CDR3 sequences, about 12% of them found once; the top ten carry 15%. The CDR3 spans 15 residues. Germline V gene data show CDR1 as SGHRS and CDR2 as YFSETQ. Trimming removed 3 bases at V and 3 bases at J, with 14 bases between. This clonotype was seen at least ten times. This chain connects TRBV5-1 to TRBJ2-3, with unresolved D. Sequencing was performed on a population of CD138-negative cells sorted from bone marrow. The receptor comes from a donor aged 40 or over with multiple myeloma. As DNA, the CDR3 is TGCGCCAGCAGCTCTACAGTGGATCTGACAGATACGCAGTATTTT. Protein product: CASSSTVDLTDTQYF.